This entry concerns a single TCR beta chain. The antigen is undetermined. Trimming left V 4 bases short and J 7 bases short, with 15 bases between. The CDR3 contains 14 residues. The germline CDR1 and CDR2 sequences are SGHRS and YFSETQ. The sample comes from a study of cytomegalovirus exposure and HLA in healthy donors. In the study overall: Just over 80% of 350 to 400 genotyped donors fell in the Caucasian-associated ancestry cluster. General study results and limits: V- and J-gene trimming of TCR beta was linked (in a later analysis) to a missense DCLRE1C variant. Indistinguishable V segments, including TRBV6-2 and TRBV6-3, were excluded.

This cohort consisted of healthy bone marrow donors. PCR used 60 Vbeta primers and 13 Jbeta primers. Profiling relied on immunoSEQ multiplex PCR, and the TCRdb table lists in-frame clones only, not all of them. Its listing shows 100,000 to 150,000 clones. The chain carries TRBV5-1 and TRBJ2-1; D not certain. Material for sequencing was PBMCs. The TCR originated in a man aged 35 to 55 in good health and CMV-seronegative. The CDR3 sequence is CASSPNYALNEQFF. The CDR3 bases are TGCGCCAGCAGCCCTAACTACGCCCTAAATGAGCAGTTCTTC. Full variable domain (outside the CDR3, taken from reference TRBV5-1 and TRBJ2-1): KAGVTQTPRYLIKTRGQQVTLSCSPISGHRSVSWYQQTPGQGLQFLFEYFSETQRNKGNFPGRFSGRQFSNSRSEMNVSTLELGDSALYLCASSPNYALNEQFFGPGTRLTVL.